A few counts support the clone carrying this T cell receptor beta chain. As yet, its antigen is unknown. 5'RACE with constant-segment primers built TCRalpha and TCRbeta cDNA libraries with UMIs. One entry per CDR3 protein results from TCRdb running MiXCR on the 5' RACE reads. Altogether approximately 410,000 distinct CDR3 sequences are present, around 22% being singletons, with the ten largest covering roughly 14%. The CDR3 is made up of 13 amino acids. Germline V gives CDR1 LGHNA, CDR2 YNFKEQ. The V gene lost 1 base and the J gene lost 5 bases, with 9 bases spanning the gap. This specimen belongs to a study of T-cell memory formation after mild COVID-19. Study-level results: In second-wave clones peaking day 37, SARS-CoV-2 specificity remained unconfirmed. Clones that contracted from day 15 to 85 had balanced CD4/CD8; later expanders were CD4+ biased.

This sequence originates from an adult woman who had mild COVID-19 (a few samples of this study predate the infection). Cell type and time point are not known. Sequenced sample: PBMCs or a T cell subset sorted from them (not recorded which). The rearrangement joins TRBV4-2 to TRBJ2-7, with D tentatively TRBD1 or TRBD2 (5 bases each). The CDR3 loop reads CASSQARGHEQYF. CDR3 DNA sequence: TGTGCCAGCAGCCAAGCGAGGGGCCACGAGCAGTACTTC.